The following is a T cell receptor (beta chain) sequence with its context. The sample is drawn from a study of blood T cell repertoires in COVID-19. Turning to the study itself: Sites in the United States, Italy and Spain provided acute and convalescent COVID-19 samples.

Per germline, CDR1 SNHLY and CDR2 FYNNEI. V lost 10 bases to trimming and J lost 3 bases, with 18 bases between them. The CDR3 totals 15 residues. Living in 24 US areas, the participants were between roughly 18 and 89 years of age. Either two negative PCRs, clearance, or symptom resolution qualified Cohort 3 donors as recovered. Assay used: immunoSEQ multiplex PCR; TCRdb lists only in-frame clones, some missing. The repertoire holds more than 250,000 clones, with roughly 85% as singletons. The rearrangement links TRBV2 to TRBJ1-4; D is unclear. The sequencing input was PBMCs or T cells enriched from blood (not recorded which). This clonotype originated in a woman in her thirties or forties who had recovered from COVID-19. CDR3 bases: TGTGCCACCCGGCGAGGTGGTCCGTCTAATGAAAAACTGTTTTTT. Protein product: CATRRGGPSNEKLFF.